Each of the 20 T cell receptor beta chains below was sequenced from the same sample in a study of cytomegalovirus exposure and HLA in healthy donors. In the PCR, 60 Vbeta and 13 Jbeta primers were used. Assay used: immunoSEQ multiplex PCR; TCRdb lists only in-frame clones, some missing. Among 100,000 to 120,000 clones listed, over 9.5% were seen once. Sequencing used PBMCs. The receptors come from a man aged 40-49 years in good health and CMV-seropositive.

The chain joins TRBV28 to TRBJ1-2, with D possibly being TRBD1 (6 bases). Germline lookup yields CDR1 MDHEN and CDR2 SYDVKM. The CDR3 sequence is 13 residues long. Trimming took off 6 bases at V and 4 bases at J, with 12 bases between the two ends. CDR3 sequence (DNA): TGTGCCAGCAGGCCGACAGGAGTCTATGGCTACACCTTC. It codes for CASRPTGVYGYTF.

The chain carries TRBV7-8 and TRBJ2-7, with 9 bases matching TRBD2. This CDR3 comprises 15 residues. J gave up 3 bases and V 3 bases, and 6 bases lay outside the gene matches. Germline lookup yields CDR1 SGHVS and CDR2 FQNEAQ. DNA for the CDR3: TGTGCCAGCAGCTTCCCGGGACTAGCAATCTACGAGCAGTACTTC. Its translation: CASSFPGLAIYEQYF.

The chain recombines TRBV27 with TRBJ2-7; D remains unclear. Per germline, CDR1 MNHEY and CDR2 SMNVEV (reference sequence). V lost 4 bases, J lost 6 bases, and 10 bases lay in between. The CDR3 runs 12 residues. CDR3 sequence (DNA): TGTGCCAGCAGTTACAACCGGGTCGAGCAGTACTTC. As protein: CASSYNRVEQYF.

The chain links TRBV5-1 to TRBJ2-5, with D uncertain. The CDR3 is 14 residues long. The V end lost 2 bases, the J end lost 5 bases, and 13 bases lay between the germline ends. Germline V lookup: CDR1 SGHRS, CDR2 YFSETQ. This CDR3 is CASSFTELPETQYF. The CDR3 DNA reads TGCGCCAGCAGCTTTACAGAGCTCCCGGAGACCCAGTACTTC.

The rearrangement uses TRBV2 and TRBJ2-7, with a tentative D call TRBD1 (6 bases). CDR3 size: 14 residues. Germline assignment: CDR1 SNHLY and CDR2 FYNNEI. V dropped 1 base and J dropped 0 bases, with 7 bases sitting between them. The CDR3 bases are TGTGCCAGCAGTGAAGGGACAGCCTCCTACGAGCAGTACTTC. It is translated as CASSEGTASYEQYF.

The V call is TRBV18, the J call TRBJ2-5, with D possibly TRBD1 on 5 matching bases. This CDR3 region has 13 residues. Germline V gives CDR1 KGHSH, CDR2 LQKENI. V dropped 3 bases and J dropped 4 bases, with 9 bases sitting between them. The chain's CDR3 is CASSPDTAETQYF. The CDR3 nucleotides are TGTGCCAGCTCACCGGACACAGCAGAGACCCAGTACTTC.

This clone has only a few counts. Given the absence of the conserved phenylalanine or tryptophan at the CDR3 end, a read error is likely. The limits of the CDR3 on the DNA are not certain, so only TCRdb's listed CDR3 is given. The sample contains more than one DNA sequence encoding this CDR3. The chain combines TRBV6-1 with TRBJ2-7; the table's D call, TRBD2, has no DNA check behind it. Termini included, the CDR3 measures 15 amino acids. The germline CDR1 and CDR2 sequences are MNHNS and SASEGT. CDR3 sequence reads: CASSETSGISYEKYL.

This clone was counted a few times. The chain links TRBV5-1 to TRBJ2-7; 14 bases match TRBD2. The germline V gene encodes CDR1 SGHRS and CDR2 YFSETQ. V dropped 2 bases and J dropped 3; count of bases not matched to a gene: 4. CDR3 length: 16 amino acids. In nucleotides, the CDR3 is TGCGCCAGCAGCTTAGGGACTAGCGGGAGCGTCTACGAGCAGTACTTC. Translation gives CASSLGTSGSVYEQYF.

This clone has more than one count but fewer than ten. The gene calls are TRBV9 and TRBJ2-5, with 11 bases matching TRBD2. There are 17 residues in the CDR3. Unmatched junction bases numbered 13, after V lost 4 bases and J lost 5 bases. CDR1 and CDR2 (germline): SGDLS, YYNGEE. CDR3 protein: CASSSGWASGRRETQYF. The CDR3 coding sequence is TGTGCCAGCAGCTCCGGGTGGGCTAGCGGGAGGCGGGAGACCCAGTACTTC.

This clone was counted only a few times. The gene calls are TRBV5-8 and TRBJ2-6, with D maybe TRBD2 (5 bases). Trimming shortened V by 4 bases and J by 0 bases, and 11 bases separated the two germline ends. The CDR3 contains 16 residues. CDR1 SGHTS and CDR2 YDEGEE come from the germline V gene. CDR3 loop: CASSRRGSSGANVLTF. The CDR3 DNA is TGTGCCAGCAGCAGAAGAGGGAGCTCTGGGGCCAACGTCCTGACTTTC. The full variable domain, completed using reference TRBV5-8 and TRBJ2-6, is EAGVTQSPTHLIKTRGQQATLRCSPISGHTSVYWYQQALGLGLQFLLWYDEGEERNRGNFPPRFSGRQFPNYSSELNVNALELEDSALYLCASSRRGSSGANVLTFGAGSRLTVL.

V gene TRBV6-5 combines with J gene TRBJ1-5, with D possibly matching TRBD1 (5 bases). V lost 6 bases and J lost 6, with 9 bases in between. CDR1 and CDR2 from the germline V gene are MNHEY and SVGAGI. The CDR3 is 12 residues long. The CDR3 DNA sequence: TGTGCCAGCAGCTCGCAGGGTCAGCCCCAGCATTTT. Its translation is CASSSQGQPQHF.

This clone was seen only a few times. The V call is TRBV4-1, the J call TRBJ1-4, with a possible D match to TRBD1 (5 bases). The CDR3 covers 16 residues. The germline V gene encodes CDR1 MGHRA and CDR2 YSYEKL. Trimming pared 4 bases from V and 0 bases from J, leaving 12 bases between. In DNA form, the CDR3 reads TGCGCCAGCAGCCTTCGTTTAGGGGCAACTAATGAAAAACTGTTTTTT. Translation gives CASSLRLGATNEKLFF.

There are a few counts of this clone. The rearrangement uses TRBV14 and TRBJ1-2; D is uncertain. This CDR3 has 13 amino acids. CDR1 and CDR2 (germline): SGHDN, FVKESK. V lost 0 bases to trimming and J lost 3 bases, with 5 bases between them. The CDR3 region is CASSQDPDYGYTF. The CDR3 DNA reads TGTGCCAGCAGCCAAGACCCCGACTATGGCTACACCTTC.

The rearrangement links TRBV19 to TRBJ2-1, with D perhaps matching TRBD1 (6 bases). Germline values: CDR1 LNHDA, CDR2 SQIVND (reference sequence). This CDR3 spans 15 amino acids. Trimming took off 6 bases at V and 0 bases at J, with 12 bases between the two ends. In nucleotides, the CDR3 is TGTGCCAGTAGCACCACAGGGAACTCCTACAATGAGCAGTTCTTC. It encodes CASSTTGNSYNEQFF.

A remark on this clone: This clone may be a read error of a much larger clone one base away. DNA of the CDR3: TGTGCCAGCAGTGAGACTAGCGGGAACACCGGGGAGCTGTTTTTT. Translation gives CASSETSGNTGELFF. This sequence joins TRBV2 and TRBJ2-2; TRBD2 matches at 9 bases. This CDR3 comprises 15 residues. V gave up 3 bases and J gave up 1 base; unmatched junction bases: 0. From germline, CDR1 is SNHLY and CDR2 FYNNEI.

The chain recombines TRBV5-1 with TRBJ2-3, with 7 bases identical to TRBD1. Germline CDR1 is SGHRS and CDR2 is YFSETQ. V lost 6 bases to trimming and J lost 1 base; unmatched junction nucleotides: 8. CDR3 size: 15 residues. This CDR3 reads CASTTTGVGTDTQYF. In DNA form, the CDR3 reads TGCGCCAGCACAACCACAGGGGTGGGCACAGATACGCAGTATTTT.

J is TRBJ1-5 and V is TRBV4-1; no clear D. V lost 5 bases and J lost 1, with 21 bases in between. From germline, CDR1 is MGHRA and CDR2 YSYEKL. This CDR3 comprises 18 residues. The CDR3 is CASSFPKRNPRSNQPQHF. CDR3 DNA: TGCGCCAGCAGCTTTCCTAAAAGGAATCCTAGGAGCAATCAGCCCCAGCATTTT.

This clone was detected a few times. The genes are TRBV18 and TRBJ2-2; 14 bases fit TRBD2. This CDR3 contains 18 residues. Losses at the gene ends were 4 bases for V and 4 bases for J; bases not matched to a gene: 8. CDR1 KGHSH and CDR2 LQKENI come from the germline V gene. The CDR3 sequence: CASSLNSGLAGVTGELFF. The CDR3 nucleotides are TGTGCCAGCTCACTAAATTCGGGACTAGCGGGAGTCACCGGGGAGCTGTTTTTT.

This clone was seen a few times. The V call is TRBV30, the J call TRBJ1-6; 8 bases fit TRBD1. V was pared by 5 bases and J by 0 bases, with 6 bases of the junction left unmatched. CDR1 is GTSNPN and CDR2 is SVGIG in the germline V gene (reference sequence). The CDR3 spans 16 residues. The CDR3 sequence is CAWGSGGSSYNSPLHF. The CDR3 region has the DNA TGTGCCTGGGGCTCAGGGGGCAGCTCCTATAATTCACCCCTCCACTTT.

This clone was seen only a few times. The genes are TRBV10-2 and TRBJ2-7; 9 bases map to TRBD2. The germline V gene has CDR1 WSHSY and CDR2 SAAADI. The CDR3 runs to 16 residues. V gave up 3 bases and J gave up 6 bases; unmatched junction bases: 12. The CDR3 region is CASSDLDPGLAREQYF. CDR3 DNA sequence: TGCGCCAGCAGTGACCTAGACCCGGGACTAGCTCGCGAGCAGTACTTC.